A selection of T cell receptor beta chains follows, all from one sample in a study of T cell responses to AZD1222 COVID-19 vaccine. The protocol was immunoSEQ multiplex PCR, while the TCRdb copy is restricted to in-frame clones and leaves out a portion. Of around 180,000 clones listed, 88% are singletons. Here the sequenced sample was peripheral blood, taken on day 0 of AZD1222 vaccination. The source of these receptors is an adult in good health. CDR3s include the opening cysteine and the closing phenylalanine or tryptophan. Fields, in order: V gene, J gene, D gene, CDR3 protein, CDR3 DNA. D genes are given only for firm matches.

V: TRBV19; J: TRBJ1-3; D: .; CDR3: CASSFPTASSGNTIYF; DNA: TGTGCCAGTAGTTTCCCGACAGCCAGCTCTGGAAACACCATATATTTT
V: TRBV7-9; J: TRBJ1-1; D: TRBD1; CDR3: CASSSRTGAGGTEAFF; DNA: TGTGCCAGCAGCAGCAGGACAGGGGCTGGAGGCACTGAAGCTTTCTTT
V: TRBV19; J: TRBJ1-1; D: .; CDR3: CASSMMGATEAFF; DNA: TGTGCCAGTAGTATGATGGGGGCCACTGAAGCTTTCTTT
V: TRBV19; J: TRBJ1-2; D: .; CDR3: CASSSTGLYGYTF; DNA: TGTGCCAGTAGCTCGACAGGCCTCTATGGCTACACCTTC
V: TRBV3-1/TRBV3-2; J: TRBJ1-2; D: .; CDR3: CASSQDRYGYTF; DNA: TGTGCCAGCAGCCAAGATCGCTATGGCTACACCTTC
V: TRBV3-1/TRBV3-2; J: TRBJ1-6; D: .; CDR3: CASSRSGGNSPLHF; DNA: TGTGCCAGCAGCCGCTCCGGGGGTAATTCACCCCTCCACTTT
V: TRBV15; J: TRBJ1-1; D: .; CDR3: CATSSSRGTEAFF; DNA: TGTGCCACCAGCAGTTCCAGGGGCACTGAAGCTTTCTTT
V: TRBV12-5; J: TRBJ1-1; D: .; CDR3: CASAIKGTEAFF; DNA: TGTGCTAGTGCAATCAAGGGCACTGAAGCTTTCTTT
V: TRBV28; J: TRBJ2-5; D: TRBD2; CDR3: CASSSGTSGSKTQYF; DNA: TGTGCCAGCAGTTCCGGGACTAGCGGGAGTAAGACCCAGTACTTC
V: TRBV24-1; J: TRBJ2-1; D: .; CDR3: CATSGPAAAYNEQFF; DNA: TGTGCCACCAGTGGCCCAGCGGCAGCCTACAATGAGCAGTTCTTC
V: TRBV9; J: TRBJ2-2; D: TRBD2; CDR3: CASSFRGANTGELFF; DNA: TGTGCCAGCAGCTTTCGGGGGGCGAACACCGGGGAGCTGTTTTTT
V: TRBV5-1; J: TRBJ1-4; D: .; CDR3: CASSLERQGEKLFF; DNA: TGCGCCAGCAGCTTGGAACGGCAGGGTGAAAAACTGTTTTTT
V: TRBV3-1/TRBV3-2; J: TRBJ1-3; D: .; CDR3: CASSTIAGLGNTIYF; DNA: TGTGCCAGCAGCACAATAGCGGGACTGGGAAACACCATATATTTT
V: TRBV19; J: TRBJ2-7; D: .; CDR3: CASSGTRGYEQYF; DNA: TGTGCCAGTAGTGGTACGAGGGGCTACGAGCAGTACTTC